This T cell receptor beta chain came from a study of beta chain features in type 1 diabetes. About the study: Summed over all samples, the examined sorted cells came to 90 million to 120 million.

Expressed TCRB transcripts were sequenced, since all the RNA that had been isolated was reverse transcribed. Sequencing used immunoSEQ multiplex PCR; TCRdb keeps in-frame clones, though not all of them. The sample includes under 350,000 clones, over 11% of them seen just once. Study-wide points: Across all four CD4+ subsets, people with type 1 diabetes showed modestly shorter TCRB CDR3s. Whether HLA type affects TCRB rearrangement stayed undetermined in the present work.

In regard to this clone: Its antigen is as yet unknown.

CDR1 is LNHNV, CDR2 YYDKDF, per germline (reference sequence). This CDR3 comprises 15 residues. The V gene end was trimmed by 6 bases and the J gene end by 9 bases; junction bases not matched to a gene: 13. The J gene is TRBJ2-1, the V gene TRBV15; 8 bases map to TRBD2. The receptor comes from a young man with type 1 diabetes. What was sequenced was naive CD4+ T cells from blood. The CDR3 sequence is CATSHRTSRNSEQFF. In DNA, the CDR3 is TGTGCCACCAGTCATCGGACTAGCCGCAATAGTGAGCAGTTCTTC.